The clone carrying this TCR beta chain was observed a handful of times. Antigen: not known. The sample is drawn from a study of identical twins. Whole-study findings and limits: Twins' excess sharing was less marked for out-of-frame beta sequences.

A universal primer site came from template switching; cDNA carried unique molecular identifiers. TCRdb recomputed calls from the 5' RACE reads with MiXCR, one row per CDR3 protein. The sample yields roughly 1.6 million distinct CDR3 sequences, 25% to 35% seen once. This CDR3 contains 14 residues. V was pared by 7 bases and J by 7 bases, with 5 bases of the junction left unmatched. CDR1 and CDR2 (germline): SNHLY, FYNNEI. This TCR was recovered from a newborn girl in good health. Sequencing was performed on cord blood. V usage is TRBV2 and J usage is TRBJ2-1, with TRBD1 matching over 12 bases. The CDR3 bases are TGTGCCAGCACCGGGACAGGGGGCAAGAATGAGCAGTTCTTC. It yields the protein CASTGTGGKNEQFF.